The 28 T cell receptor beta chains listed next were all sequenced from one sample in a study of cytomegalovirus exposure and HLA in healthy donors. 60 Vbeta and 13 Jbeta primers were used in PCR. Sequenced by immunoSEQ multiplex PCR; TCRdb stores in-frame clones only, minus some. The table shows about 190,000 clones, with approximately 70% occurring only once. The source material was PBMCs. The receptors here all came from a woman under 40 in good health and CMV-seropositive.

Written as DNA, the CDR3 is TGTGCCAGCAGTCTGTCGGGACAGGGGAATTACGAGCAGTACTTC. Translating gives CASSLSGQGNYEQYF. This chain connects TRBV6-1 to TRBJ2-7; 10 nucleotides line up with TRBD1. CDR3 length: 15 residues. Germline CDR1 is MNHNS and CDR2 is SASEGT. V was clipped by 5 bases and J by 4 bases; unmatched bases: 8.

A few counts support this clone. The genes are TRBV10-3 and TRBJ1-1; 10 bases line up with TRBD1. The V gene's germline CDR1 is ENHRY and CDR2 SYGVKD. This CDR3 is built from 13 residues. V gave up 11 bases and J gave up 5 bases; unmatched junction bases: 8. The CDR3 is CAASPGQGTEAFF. DNA for the CDR3: TGTGCCGCCTCCCCGGGACAGGGGACTGAAGCTTTCTTT.

This clone was seen a few times. The chain has TRBV21-1 and TRBJ1-2; the table's D call, TRBD1, was not checked against the DNA. TRBV21-1 is a listed pseudogene. The CDR3 consists of 13 residues. The CDR3 is CASSKEGAGGYTF. CDR3 DNA sequence: TGTGCCAGCAGCAAAGAGGGGGCGGGTGGCTACACCTTC.

The rearrangement links TRBV6-1 to TRBJ2-1, with D possibly matching TRBD1 (5 bases). This CDR3 is built from 16 residues. CDR1 and CDR2 (germline): MNHNS, SASEGT. Trimming shortened V by 1 base and J by 3 bases, and 13 bases separated the two germline ends. The CDR3 DNA sequence: TGTGCCAGCAGTGAAGTAGGGCGGACATACTACAATGAGCAGTTCTTC. This gives the protein CASSEVGRTYYNEQFF.

This clone was recorded a few times. V usage is TRBV28 and J usage is TRBJ2-5, with 12 bases that match TRBD2. V dropped 5 bases and J dropped 2; count of bases not matched to a gene: 9. The germline V gene has CDR1 MDHEN and CDR2 SYDVKM. CDR3 size: 17 residues. As DNA, the CDR3 is TGTGCCAGCAGTGCGCCCAGCGGACTAGCGGGGCAAGAGACCCAGTACTTC. This sequence encodes CASSAPSGLAGQETQYF.

J is TRBJ2-7 and V is TRBV5-1; D may be TRBD1 (6 bases). Per the germline V gene, CDR1 is SGHRS and CDR2 is YFSETQ. V was clipped by 0 bases and J by 4 bases, with 14 bases between them. The CDR3 has 15 residues. CDR3 DNA sequence: TGCGCCAGCAGCTTGGGAGGGGGTGAAGTGTACGAGCAGTACTTC. Protein product: CASSLGGGEVYEQYF.

The rearrangement joins TRBV27 to TRBJ2-1; 9 bases line up with TRBD2. J gave up 0 bases and V 5 bases, and 5 bases lay outside the gene matches. The CDR3 has 16 residues. From germline, CDR1 is MNHEY and CDR2 SMNVEV (reference sequence). The CDR3 nucleotides are TGTGCCAGCAGTCCCCGACTAGCGGCCTCCTACAATGAGCAGTTCTTC. Translating it yields CASSPRLAASYNEQFF.

V usage is TRBV6-5 and J usage is TRBJ2-6; D may be TRBD1 (6 bases). The V gene's germline CDR1 is MNHEY and CDR2 SVGAGI. This CDR3 region has 14 residues. Trimming shortened V by 7 bases and J by 0 bases, and 7 bases separated the two germline ends. CDR3 bases: TGTGCCAGCACCAGGGGCTCTGGGGCCAACGTCCTGACTTTC. It specifies CASTRGSGANVLTF.

This clone was counted once. The V call is TRBV6-1, the J call TRBJ2-1; unclear D gene. V was pared by 2 bases and J by 10 bases, with 12 bases between. Germline CDR1 reads MNHNS; CDR2 reads SASEGT. CDR3 length equals 13 residues. As DNA, the CDR3 is TGTGCCAGCAGTGAAAGTGTTTTGGGCGAGCAGTTCTTC. Translated, it gives CASSESVLGEQFF.

V and J are TRBV7-9 and TRBJ1-4, with D unresolved. Per germline, CDR1 SEHNR and CDR2 FQNEAQ (reference sequence). The CDR3 contains 15 residues. Trimming removed 2 bases from V and 3 bases from J, with 10 bases in between. The CDR3: CASSLTGQSNEKLFF. CDR3 in DNA: TGTGCCAGCAGCTTAACGGGTCAATCTAATGAAAAACTGTTTTTT.

The chain recombines TRBV5-4 with TRBJ2-3, with D hard to call. Germline CDR1 is SGHNT and CDR2 is YYREEE (reference sequence). The ends were cut back, 4 bases at V and 3 bases at J, with 9 bases in the middle. This CDR3 contains 13 residues. Written as DNA, the CDR3 is TGTGCCAGCAGCCTAGTCGGTACAGATACGCAGTATTTT. It yields the protein CASSLVGTDTQYF.

The CDR3 DNA follows: TGTGCCTTGTTAGACAGGGGGCAAGGAGATACGCAGTATTTT. Protein: CALLDRGQGDTQYF. J is TRBJ2-3 and V is TRBV2; 10 nucleotides align to TRBD1. Trimming at V came to 11 bases and at J to 5 bases, leaving 10 bases not matched to a gene. This CDR3 is 14 amino acids long. Germline V gene lookup returns CDR1 SNHLY and CDR2 FYNNEI.

This clone has more than one count but fewer than ten. The V gene is TRBV5-4, the J gene TRBJ2-1; D might be TRBD2 (5 bases). Trimming cost V 9 bases and J 3 bases, with 16 bases left between them. The CDR3 totals 14 residues. Germline V gene sequence: CDR1 SGHNT, CDR2 YYREEE (reference sequence). The CDR3 nucleotides read TGTGCCACCCAAGAGGGTTCCTACTACAATGAGCAGTTCTTC. Protein product: CATQEGSYYNEQFF.

The CDR3: CASSPPGGSGLPYNEQFF. The CDR3 DNA reads as TGTGCCAGCAGCCCCCCCGGGGGTAGCGGACTACCCTACAATGAGCAGTTCTTC. V is TRBV7-9 and J is TRBJ2-1; D perhaps matches TRBD2 (6 bases). The CDR3 is 18 amino acids. V was trimmed by 5 bases and J by 2 bases, leaving 22 bases between them. Germline CDR1 reads SEHNR; CDR2 reads FQNEAQ (reference sequence). The full variable domain, rest sourced from reference TRBV7-9 and TRBJ2-1, is DTGVSQNPRHKITKRGQNVTFRCDPISEHNRLYWYRQTLGQGPEFLTYFQNEAQLEKSRLLSDRFSAERPKGSFSTLEIQRTEQGDSAMYLCASSPPGGSGLPYNEQFFGPGTRLTVL.

This chain connects TRBV13 to TRBJ2-7, with TRBD2 identical over 11 bases. Per germline, CDR1 PRHDT and CDR2 FYEKMQ (reference sequence). V shed 4 bases and J 0 bases; nucleotides not matched to a gene: 2. The CDR3 is made up of 15 amino acids. This CDR3 reads CASSSGLAGSYEQYF. The CDR3 DNA reads TGTGCCAGCAGCTCCGGACTAGCGGGCTCCTACGAGCAGTACTTC.

This chain's CDR3 is CSASPVWSFF. In DNA, the CDR3 is TGCAGTGCAAGCCCCGTCTGGTCTTTCTTT. The gene calls are TRBV20-1 and TRBJ1-1; D gene ambiguous. There are 10 residues in the CDR3. CDR1 is DFQATT, CDR2 SNEGSKA, per germline (reference sequence). Trimming shortened V by 6 bases and J by 12 bases, and 14 bases separated the two germline ends.

The chain has TRBV5-1 and TRBJ2-3, with D hard to call. CDR1 SGHRS and CDR2 YFSETQ come from the germline V gene. V lost 1 base and J lost 4, with 7 bases in between. CDR3 length: 13 residues. The CDR3 spells CASSLNIADTQYF. CDR3 bases: TGCGCCAGCAGCTTGAACATTGCAGATACGCAGTATTTT.

This chain uses TRBV5-1 with TRBJ2-7; a possible D gene is TRBD2 (5 bases). CDR3 size: 15 residues. Trimming shortened V by 0 bases and J by 5 bases, and 15 bases separated the two germline ends. CDR1 is SGHRS, CDR2 YFSETQ, per germline. The CDR3 sequence is CASSLASGFSDEQYF. CDR3 in DNA: TGCGCCAGCAGCTTGGCCAGCGGTTTTAGCGACGAGCAGTACTTC.

V gene TRBV19 combines with J gene TRBJ1-5, with D perhaps matching TRBD1 (5 bases). The V gene's germline CDR1 is LNHDA and CDR2 SQIVND (reference sequence). The CDR3 length is 16 residues. V was pared by 5 bases and J by 1 base, with 15 bases between. This CDR3 reads CASSLQGKGSNQPQHF. CDR3 DNA: TGTGCCAGTAGTCTCCAGGGTAAGGGAAGCAATCAGCCCCAGCATTTT.

V is TRBV2 and J is TRBJ1-1; perhaps TRBD1 as D (5 bases). The CDR3 is 13 residues long. Germline loops: CDR1 SNHLY, CDR2 FYNNEI. V dropped 8 bases and J dropped 4 bases, with 14 bases sitting between them. This CDR3 reads CASLGGSSTEAFF. The CDR3 DNA follows: TGTGCCAGCCTGGGGGGTTCTAGCACTGAAGCTTTCTTT.

This rearrangement joins TRBV7-8 to TRBJ2-5; the D gene is possibly TRBD2 (6 bases). With the DNA end fitting TRBJ2-7 better, the J assignment may be wrong. CDR1 is SGHVS and CDR2 is FQNEAQ in the germline V gene. The CDR3 has 16 amino acids. In DNA form, the CDR3 reads TGTGCCAGCAGCTCACCTCTAGCGTTTTTCTCCTACGAGCAGTACTTC. It translates to CASSSPLAFFSYEQYF.

This chain links TRBV27 with TRBJ1-2; a possible D gene is TRBD1 (5 bases). Per germline, CDR1 MNHEY and CDR2 SMNVEV (reference sequence). This CDR3 spans 13 amino acids. V was cut by 2 bases and J by 6 bases, with 10 bases left in between. In DNA, the CDR3 is TGTGCCAGCAGTTTACAGGGATATAATGGCTACACCTTC. It specifies CASSLQGYNGYTF.

The chain recombines TRBV6-6 with TRBJ2-7; 9 positions match TRBD1. The junction had 9 bases not matched to a gene; V was cut back by 4 bases and J by 5 bases. CDR3 length: 15 amino acids. The germline gives CDR1 MNHNY, CDR2 SVGAGI (reference sequence). The DNA of the CDR3 is TGTGCCAGCAGTTCCGGGACAGGGAGAGCGAACGAGCAGTACTTC. Translating gives CASSSGTGRANEQYF.

The rearrangement uses TRBV11-2 and TRBJ2-1, with D uncertain. Per germline, CDR1 SGHAT and CDR2 FQNNGV. This CDR3 is 11 amino acids long. Trimming took 1 base from V and 9 from J, leaving 4 bases between them. The CDR3 bases are TGTGCCAGCAGCTTAGGGCTTGAGCAGTTCTTC. It encodes CASSLGLEQFF.

V is TRBV10-1 and J is TRBJ2-1, with 8 positions matching TRBD2. CDR1 WNHNN and CDR2 SYGVQD come from the germline V gene (reference sequence). After removal of 11 bases from V and 3 bases from J, the junction contained 9 bases not matched to a gene. The CDR3 extends over 14 amino acids. CDR3 coding DNA: TGCGCCGTCGGGGGGGGAGTAGGCTACAATGAGCAGTTCTTC. This translates into CAVGGGVGYNEQFF.

The chain employs TRBV18 and TRBJ1-1; D ambiguous. Germline CDR1 and CDR2: KGHSH and LQKENI. The CDR3 is 15 residues long. Trimming left V 4 bases short and J 4 bases short, with 16 bases between. CDR3 bases: TGTGCCAGCTCACTTAGACTGCACCTGGGCACTGAAGCTTTCTTT. This translates into CASSLRLHLGTEAFF. The whole variable domain, filled in from reference TRBV18 and TRBJ1-1, reads NAGVMQNPRHLVRRRGQEARLRCSPMKGHSHVYWYRQLPEEGLKFMVYLQKENIIDESGMPKERFSAEFPKEGPSILRIQQVVRGDSAAYFCASSLRLHLGTEAFFGQGTRLTVV.

CDR3 in amino acids: CASSVGWTGSYEQYF. The CDR3 DNA follows: TGTGCCAGCAGCGTAGGCTGGACAGGGTCGTACGAGCAGTACTTC. This chain uses TRBV9 with TRBJ2-7; 8 bases fit TRBD1. Germline CDR1 SGDLS, CDR2 YYNGEE. The CDR3 spans 15 residues. V trimming: 0 bases; J trimming: 4 bases; junction bases outside the gene matches: 6.

This chain connects TRBV7-9 to TRBJ2-4, with D hard to call. CDR3 size: 15 residues. V gave up 5 bases and J gave up 0 bases, with 11 bases separating them. Germline-derived CDR1 and CDR2 are SEHNR and FQNEAQ (reference sequence). The CDR3 DNA follows: TGTGCCAGCAGCCCGAGCGAGCTAGCCAAAAACATTCAGTACTTC. It yields the protein CASSPSELAKNIQYF.